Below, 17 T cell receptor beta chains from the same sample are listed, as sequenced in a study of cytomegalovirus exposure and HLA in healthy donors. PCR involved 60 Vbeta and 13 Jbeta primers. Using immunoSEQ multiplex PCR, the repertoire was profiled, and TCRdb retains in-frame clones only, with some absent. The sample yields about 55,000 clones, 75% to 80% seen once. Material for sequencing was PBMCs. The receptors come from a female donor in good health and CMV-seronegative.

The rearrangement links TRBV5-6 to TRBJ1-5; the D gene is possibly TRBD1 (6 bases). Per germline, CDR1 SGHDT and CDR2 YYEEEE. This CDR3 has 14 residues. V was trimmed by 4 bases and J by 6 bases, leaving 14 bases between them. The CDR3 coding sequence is TGTGCCAGCAGCCGAAACAGGGTTGGTCAGCCCCAGCATTTT. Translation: CASSRNRVGQPQHF.

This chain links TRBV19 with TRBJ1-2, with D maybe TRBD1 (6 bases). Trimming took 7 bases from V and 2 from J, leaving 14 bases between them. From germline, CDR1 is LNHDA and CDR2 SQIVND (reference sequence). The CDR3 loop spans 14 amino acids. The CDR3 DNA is TGTGCCAGTAATTTCCCTGGACAGAACTATGGCTACACCTTC. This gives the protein CASNFPGQNYGYTF.

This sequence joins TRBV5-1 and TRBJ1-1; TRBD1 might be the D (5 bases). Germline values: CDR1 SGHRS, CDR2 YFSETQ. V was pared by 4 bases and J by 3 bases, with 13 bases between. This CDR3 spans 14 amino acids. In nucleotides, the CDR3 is TGCGCCAGCAGCCCCTCTACAGGTTACACTGAAGCTTTCTTT. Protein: CASSPSTGYTEAFF.

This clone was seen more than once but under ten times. CDR3: CASSDWAGGAKTQYF. The CDR3 DNA is TGTGCCAGCAGTGATTGGGCAGGGGGCGCGAAGACCCAGTACTTC. V and J are TRBV2 and TRBJ2-5; 8 nucleotides align to TRBD1. The germline CDR1 and CDR2 sequences are SNHLY and FYNNEI. The CDR3 runs 15 residues. V dropped 3 bases and J dropped 6; count of bases not matched to a gene: 9.

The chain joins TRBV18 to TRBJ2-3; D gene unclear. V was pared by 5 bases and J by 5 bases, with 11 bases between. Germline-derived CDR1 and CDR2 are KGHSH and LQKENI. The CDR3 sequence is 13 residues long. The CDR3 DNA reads TGTGCCAGCTCATCACGCAGTGGAGATACGCAGTATTTT. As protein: CASSSRSGDTQYF.

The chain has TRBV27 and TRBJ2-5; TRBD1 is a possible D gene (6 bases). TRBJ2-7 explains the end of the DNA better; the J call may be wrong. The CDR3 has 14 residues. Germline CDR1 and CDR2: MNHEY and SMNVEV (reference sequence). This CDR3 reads CASSTTGNLYEQYF. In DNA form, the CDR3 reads TGTGCCAGCAGTACCACAGGGAACCTCTACGAGCAGTACTTC.

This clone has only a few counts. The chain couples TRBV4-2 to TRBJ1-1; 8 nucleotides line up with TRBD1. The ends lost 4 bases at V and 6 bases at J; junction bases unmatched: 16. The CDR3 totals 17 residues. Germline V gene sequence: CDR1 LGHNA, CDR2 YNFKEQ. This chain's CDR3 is CASSPHPPGTGTSEAFF. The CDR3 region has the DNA TGTGCCAGCAGCCCCCACCCGCCCGGGACAGGTACATCTGAAGCTTTCTTT.

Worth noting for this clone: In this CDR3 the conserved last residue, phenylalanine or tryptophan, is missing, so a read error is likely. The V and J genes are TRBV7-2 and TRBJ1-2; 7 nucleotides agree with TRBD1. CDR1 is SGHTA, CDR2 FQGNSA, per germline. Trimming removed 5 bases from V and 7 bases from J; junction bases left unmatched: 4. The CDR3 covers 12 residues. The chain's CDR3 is CASSVNRGGYTV. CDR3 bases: TGTGCCAGCAGCGTAAACAGGGGTGGCTACACCGTC.

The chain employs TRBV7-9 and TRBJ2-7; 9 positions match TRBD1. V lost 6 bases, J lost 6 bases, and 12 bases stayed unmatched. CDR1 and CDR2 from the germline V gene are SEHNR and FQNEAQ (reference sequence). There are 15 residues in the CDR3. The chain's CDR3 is CASSIPGQGTSEQYF. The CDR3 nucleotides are TGTGCCAGCAGTATTCCGGGACAGGGTACAAGCGAGCAGTACTTC.

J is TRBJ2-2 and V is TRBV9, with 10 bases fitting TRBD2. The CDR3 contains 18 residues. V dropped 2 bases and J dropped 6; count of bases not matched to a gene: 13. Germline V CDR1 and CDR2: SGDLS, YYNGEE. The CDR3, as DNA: TGTGCCAGCAGCGTTGGCTCGGGTACTAGCGGGGTCGCCGGGGAGCTGTTTTTT. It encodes CASSVGSGTSGVAGELFF. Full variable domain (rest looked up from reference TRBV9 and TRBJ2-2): DSGVTQTPKHLITATGQRVTLRCSPRSGDLSVYWYQQSLDQGLQFLIQYYNGEERAKGNILERFSAQQFPDLHSELNLSSLELGDSALYFCASSVGSGTSGVAGELFFGEGSRLTVL.

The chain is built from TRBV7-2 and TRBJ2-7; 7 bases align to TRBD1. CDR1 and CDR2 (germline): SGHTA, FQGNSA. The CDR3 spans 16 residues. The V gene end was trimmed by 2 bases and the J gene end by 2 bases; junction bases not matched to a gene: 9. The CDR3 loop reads CASSLRVTGVTYEQYF. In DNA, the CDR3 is TGTGCCAGCAGCTTACGTGTTACAGGGGTAACCTACGAGCAGTACTTC.

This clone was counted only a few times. The CDR3 is CASSLDPGAEETQYF. The CDR3 DNA is TGTGCCAGCAGCTTAGATCCTGGGGCAGAAGAGACCCAGTACTTC. This chain links TRBV11-3 with TRBJ2-5; D is perhaps TRBD1 (5 bases). CDR3 length: 15 residues. CDR1 is SGHNT and CDR2 is YENEEA in the germline V gene. V was cut by 0 bases and J by 3 bases, with 11 bases left in between.

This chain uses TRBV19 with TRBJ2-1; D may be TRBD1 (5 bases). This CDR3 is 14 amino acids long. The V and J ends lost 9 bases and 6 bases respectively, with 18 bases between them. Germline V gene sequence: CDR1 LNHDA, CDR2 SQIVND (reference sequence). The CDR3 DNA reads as TGTGCCAGGAGTCCCCTCGACAGCCTCAATGAGCAGTTCTTC. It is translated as CARSPLDSLNEQFF.

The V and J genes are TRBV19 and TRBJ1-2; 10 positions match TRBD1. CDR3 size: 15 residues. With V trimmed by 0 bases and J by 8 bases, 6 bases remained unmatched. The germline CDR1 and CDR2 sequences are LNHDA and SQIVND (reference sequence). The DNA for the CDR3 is TGTGCCAGTAGTATAGACGGGCGGGACAGGGGCGGCTACACCTTC. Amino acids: CASSIDGRDRGGYTF.

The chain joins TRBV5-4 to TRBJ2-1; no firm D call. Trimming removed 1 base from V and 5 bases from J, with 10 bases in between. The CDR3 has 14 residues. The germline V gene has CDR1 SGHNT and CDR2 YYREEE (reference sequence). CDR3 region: CASSLSLRDNEQFF. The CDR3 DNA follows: TGTGCCAGCAGCTTGAGCTTGAGAGACAATGAGCAGTTCTTC.

The chain's CDR3 is CASRAGTGEYNEQFF. CDR3 nucleotide sequence: TGTGCCAGCAGGGCCGGGACAGGGGAGTACAATGAGCAGTTCTTC. The gene calls are TRBV2 and TRBJ2-1; TRBD1 matches 10 bases. This CDR3 contains 15 residues. Losses at the gene ends were 6 bases for V and 4 bases for J; bases not matched to a gene: 6. In germline, CDR1 is SNHLY, CDR2 FYNNEI.

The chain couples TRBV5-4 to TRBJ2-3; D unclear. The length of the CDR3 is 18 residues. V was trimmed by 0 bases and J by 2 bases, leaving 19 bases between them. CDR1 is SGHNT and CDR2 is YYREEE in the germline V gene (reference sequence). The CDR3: CASSLGFGRSFHTDTQYF. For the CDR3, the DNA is TGTGCCAGCAGCTTGGGCTTCGGCAGGTCCTTCCACACAGATACGCAGTATTTT.